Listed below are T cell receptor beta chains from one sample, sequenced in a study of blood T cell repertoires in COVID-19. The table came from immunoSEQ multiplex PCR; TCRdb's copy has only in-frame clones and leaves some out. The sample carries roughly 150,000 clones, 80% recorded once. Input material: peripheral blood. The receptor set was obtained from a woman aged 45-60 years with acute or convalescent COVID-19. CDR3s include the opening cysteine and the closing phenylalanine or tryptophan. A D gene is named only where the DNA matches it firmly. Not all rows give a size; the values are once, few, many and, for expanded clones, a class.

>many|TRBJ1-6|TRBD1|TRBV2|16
TGTGCCAGCGGACAGGGTCCTTATAACTATAATTCACCCCTCCACTTT
CASGQGPYNYNSPLHF
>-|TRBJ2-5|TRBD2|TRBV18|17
TGTGCCAGCTCACCGGGACTAGCGGGGGACGCCCAAGAGACCCAGTACTTC
CASSPGLAGDAQETQYF
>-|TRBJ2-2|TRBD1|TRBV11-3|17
TGTGCCAGCAGCTTAGATCCGACAGGGGGGAACACCGGGGAGCTGTTTTTT
CASSLDPTGGNTGELFF
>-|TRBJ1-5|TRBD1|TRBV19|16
TGTGCCAGTAGTATAGTAGCGGGACAGGGGGACCAGCCCCAGCATTTT
CASSIVAGQGDQPQHF
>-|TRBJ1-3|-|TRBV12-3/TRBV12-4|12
TGTGCCAGCAGTTTGCGTGGAAACACCATATATTTT
CASSLRGNTIYF
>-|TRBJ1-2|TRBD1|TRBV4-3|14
TGCGCCAGCAGCCCTTCCCGGGACAGCTATGGCTACACCTTC
CASSPSRDSYGYTF
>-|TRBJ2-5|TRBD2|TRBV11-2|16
TGTGCCAGCAGCCCGACCAGACTAGCGGGGCAAGAGACCCAGTACTTC
CASSPTRLAGQETQYF
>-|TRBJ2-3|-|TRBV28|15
TGTGCCAGCAGTTTAGCGGGGGCCCCTAGTGATACGCAGTATTTT
CASSLAGAPSDTQYF
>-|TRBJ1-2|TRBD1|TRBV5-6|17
TGTGCCAGCAGCTTGGAGACAGGGGGAGCAATGAACTATGGCTACACCTTC
CASSLETGGAMNYGYTF
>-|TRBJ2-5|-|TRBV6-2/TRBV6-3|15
TGTGCCAGCAGTTACCCCGGGAGCCGCCAAGAGACCCAGTACTTC
CASSYPGSRQETQYF
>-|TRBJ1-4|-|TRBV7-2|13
TGTGCCAGCAGCTGGACAGAGGATGAAAAACTGTTTTTT
CASSWTEDEKLFF
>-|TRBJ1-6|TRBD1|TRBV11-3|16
TGTGCCAGCAGCATAGACAGGGATATTAAGAATTCACCCCTCCACTTT
CASSIDRDIKNSPLHF
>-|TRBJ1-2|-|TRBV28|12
TGTGCCAGCAGGAATCCGGGATATGGCTACACCTTC
CASRNPGYGYTF
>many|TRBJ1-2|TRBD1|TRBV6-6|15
TGTGCCAGCAGTTACCGGGGACAGGACCCCTATGGCTACACCTTC
CASSYRGQDPYGYTF
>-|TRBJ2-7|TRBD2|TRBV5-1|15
TGCGCCAGCAGCCCTGGGGTAGCGGGGGCCTACGAGCAGTACTTC
CASSPGVAGAYEQYF
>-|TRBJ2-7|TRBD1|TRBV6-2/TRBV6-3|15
TGTGCCAGCAGTTCGGGCGGACAGGGGGTCCACGAGCAGTACTTC
CASSSGGQGVHEQYF
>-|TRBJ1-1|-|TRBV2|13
TGTGCCAGCATAAGCTTTGGGAACACTGAAGCTTTCTTT
CASISFGNTEAFF
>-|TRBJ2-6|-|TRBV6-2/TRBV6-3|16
TGTGCCAGCAGCCTAAAACAGGGCGCTGGGGCCAACGTCCTGACTTTC
CASSLKQGAGANVLTF
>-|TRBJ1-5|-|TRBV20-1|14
TGCAGTGCTAGTACAGGGAGGGGGGGACAGCCCCAGCATTTT
CSASTGRGGQPQHF
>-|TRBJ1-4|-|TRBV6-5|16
TGTGCCAGCAGTTACGGCTACAGGGTGGGAAGTGAAAAACTGTTTTTT
CASSYGYRVGSEKLFF
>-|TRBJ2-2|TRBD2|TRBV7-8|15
TGTGCCAGCAGCTTAGCTAGCGGGGGCACCGGGGAGCTGTTTTTT
CASSLASGGTGELFF
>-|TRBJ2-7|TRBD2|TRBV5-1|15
TGCGCCAGCAGCAGCACTAGCGGGGGCACCTACGAGCAGTACTTC
CASSSTSGGTYEQYF
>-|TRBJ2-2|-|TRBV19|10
TGTGCCAGTAGGAGTGGGGAGCTGTTTTTT
CASRSGELFF
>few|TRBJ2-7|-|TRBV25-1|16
TGTGCCAGCAGCGGTCCTACCGACACGGGGAGGTACGAGCAGTACTTC
CASSGPTDTGRYEQYF
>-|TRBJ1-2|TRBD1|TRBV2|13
TGTGCCAGCACCCTGGGACAGGGGTATGGCTACACCTTC
CASTLGQGYGYTF
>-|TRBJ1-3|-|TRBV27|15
TGTGCCAGCAGTTTATCGGGCTCCTCTGGAAACACCATATATTTT
CASSLSGSSGNTIYF
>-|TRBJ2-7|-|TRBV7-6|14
TGTGCCAGCAGCCGACAGGTACAATCCTACGAGCAGTACTTC
CASSRQVQSYEQYF
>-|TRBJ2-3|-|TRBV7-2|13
TGTGCCAGCAGCTCCGGGAACGCTGCTACGCAGTATTTT
CASSSGNAATQYF
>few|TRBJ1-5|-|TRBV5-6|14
TGTGCCAGCAGCTTGAGAATTCTAGGTCAGCCCCAGCATTTT
CASSLRILGQPQHF
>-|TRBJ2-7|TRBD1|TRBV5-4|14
TGTGCCAGCAGCTTAGGACAGGGCTTCGGCGAGCAGTACTTC
CASSLGQGFGEQYF
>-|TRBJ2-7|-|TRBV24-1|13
TGTGCCACCAGTTCCGCACTTTTCTACGAGCAGTACTTC
CATSSALFYEQYF
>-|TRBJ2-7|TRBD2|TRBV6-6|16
TGTGCCAGCAGTTACCAATTAGCGGGGGGCTCCTACGAGCAGTACTTC
CASSYQLAGGSYEQYF
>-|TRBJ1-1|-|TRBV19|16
TGTGCCAGTACCCAGACCCCCCAGGGAACGAACACTGAAGCTTTCTTT
CASTQTPQGTNTEAFF
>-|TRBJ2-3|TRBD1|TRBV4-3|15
TGCGCCAGCAGCCAAGAATCAGGGGGCGGAGATACGCAGTATTTT
CASSQESGGGDTQYF
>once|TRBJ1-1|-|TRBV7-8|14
TGTGCCAGCAGCTCCCTAGGGGGAGTCACTGAAGCTTTCTTT
CASSSLGGVTEAFF
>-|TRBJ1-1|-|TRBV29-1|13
TGCAGCGTTGAGAGACATCTAAACACTGAAGCTTTCTTT
CSVERHLNTEAFF
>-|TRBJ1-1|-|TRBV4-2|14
TGTGCCAGCAGCCAAGAGCGGGACGGAGGTGAAGCTTTCTTT
CASSQERDGGEAFF
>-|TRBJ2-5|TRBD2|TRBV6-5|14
TGTGCCAGCAGTTACCGGGGGGAAATCGAGACCCAGTACTTC
CASSYRGEIETQYF
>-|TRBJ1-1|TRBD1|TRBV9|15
TGTGCCAGCAGCTTAGAAGGACAGGGGAACACTGAAGCTTTCTTT
CASSLEGQGNTEAFF
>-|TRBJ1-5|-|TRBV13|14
TGTGCCAGCAGCTTAGGGCCCTTAGATCAGCCCCAGCATTTT
CASSLGPLDQPQHF
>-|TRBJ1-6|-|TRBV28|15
TGTGCCAGCAGTTTAACAGGGTATTACAATTCACCCCTCCACTTT
CASSLTGYYNSPLHF
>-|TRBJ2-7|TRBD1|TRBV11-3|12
TGTGCCAGCAGCTTAGGCCCGGGACAGAAGTACTTC
CASSLGPGQKYF
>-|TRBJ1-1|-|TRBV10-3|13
TGTGCCATCAGTGAGTCGGCGGGCCTTGAAGCTTTCTTT
CAISESAGLEAFF
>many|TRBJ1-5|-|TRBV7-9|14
TGTGCCAGCAGCTTATCAGGGAACAATCAGCCCCAGCATTTT
CASSLSGNNQPQHF
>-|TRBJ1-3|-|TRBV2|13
TGTGCCAGCAGGGTAGCAGAAGGCAACACCATATATTTT
CASRVAEGNTIYF